This TCR beta chain was found in a study of post-analysis software for immune sequencing data. In the study overall: Relapsing-remitting, secondary progressive and progressive-relapsing multiple sclerosis courses were included. Study results and limitations: Controls showed significantly higher normalized Chao1 diversity than did multiple sclerosis patients. A handful of TRBV segments were significantly more frequent in patients than in controls. TRBV5-6, TRBV5-1 and TRBV20-1 were among these segments.

Turning to this clonotype: Its target is unknown.

Built from TCR beta cDNA, the libraries had unique molecular identifiers in them. Each batch of about 0.95 to 11 million T cells produced some 500,000 cDNA molecules. MiXCR was run by TCRdb on the PCR reads, yielding one entry per CDR3 protein. The data contain almost 700,000 distinct CDR3 sequences, 59% of them singletons. Germline lookup yields CDR1 DFQATT and CDR2 SNEGSKA (reference sequence). Trimming cost V 6 bases and J 0 bases, with 6 bases left between them. The CDR3 consists of 13 residues. The rearrangement uses TRBV20-1 and TRBJ2-6; D gene unclear. Sequenced sample: blood. This receptor was identified in a girl aged 2 to 9 with multiple sclerosis. The CDR3 sequence: CSAPTSGANVLTF. In nucleotides, the CDR3 is TGCAGTGCGCCCACCTCTGGGGCCAACGTCCTGACTTTC.